The source of this T cell receptor (beta chain) is a study of shared clonotypes between healthy human individuals. Study background: Donors, aged 18 to 49, were a couple of women and three men. Three plates were used per donor for CD4 naive, three for CD4 memory, two for CD8 naive and one for CD8 memory.

This clone has just a few counts. The antigen remains unidentified. This sample also contains other DNA sequences that code for the same CDR3. CDR3 length equals 14 residues. V was shortened by 0 bases and J by 0 bases, with 7 bases between the two germline ends. Germline CDR1 reads SGHRS; CDR2 reads YFSETQ. The method was immunoSEQ multiplex PCR; TCRdb's version includes in-frame clones alone and lacks a portion of them. The sample has under 750,000 clones, roughly 72% seen once; the top ten hold around 1.7%. CD45RA-negative memory and CD45RA+ naive subsets were split from the CD4+ cells. Whole-study results and caveats: Non-shared clonotypes had lower generation probabilities than clonotypes shared by all four sorted-subset donors.

The chain links TRBV5-1 to TRBJ2-7; TRBD2 might be the D (6 bases). This receptor was taken from a woman in her twenties or thirties in good health. Material for sequencing was memory CD4+ T cells sorted from blood. Subset in this sample: CD45RA-negative fraction. The CDR3 loop reads CASSLAGDSYEQYF. CDR3 bases: TGCGCCAGCAGCTTGGCGGGAGACTCCTACGAGCAGTACTTC. Looking up the rest from reference TRBV5-1 and TRBJ2-7 gives the full variable domain: KAGVTQTPRYLIKTRGQQVTLSCSPISGHRSVSWYQQTPGQGLQFLFEYFSETQRNKGNFPGRFSGRQFSNSRSEMNVSTLELGDSALYLCASSLAGDSYEQYFGPGTRLTVT.